The rows below give T cell receptor beta chains drawn from one sample of a study of blood T cell repertoires in COVID-19. TCRdb's table, derived via immunoSEQ multiplex PCR, lists solely in-frame clones and lacks some. This sample has over 200,000 clones, with almost 85% found just once. Sample: PBMCs or T cells enriched from blood (not recorded which). The source of these receptors is a man in his forties who had recovered from COVID-19. The CDR3 runs from the conserved cysteine through the conserved F or W. Each record gives: J gene, V gene, clone size, D gene, CDR3 DNA, CDR3 protein. A D gene is named only where the DNA matches it firmly. Rows may omit the clone size; those that give it use once, few, many or a size class.

TRBJ1-6 | TRBV27 | - | - | TGTGCCAGTAGGGAATACAGGGAAACTAATTCACCCCTCCACTTT | CASREYRETNSPLHF
TRBJ2-2 | TRBV4-1 | - | TRBD2 | TGCGCCAGCAGCCAAGATGGGACTAGCGGTTCGAACACCGGGGAGCTGTTTTTT | CASSQDGTSGSNTGELFF
TRBJ1-4 | TRBV12-5 | few | TRBD1 | TGTGCTAGTGGTACAGGGGAATTGGGTGAAAAACTGTTTTTT | CASGTGELGEKLFF
TRBJ2-1 | TRBV7-9 | - | TRBD2 | TGTGCCAGCAGCTTAGCACTAGCGGGAACCTACAATGAGCAGTTCTTC | CASSLALAGTYNEQFF
TRBJ1-5 | TRBV19 | - | TRBD1 | TGTGCCAGTAGTACTACTACAGGGGGCTATGGTCAGCCCCAGCATTTT | CASSTTTGGYGQPQHF
TRBJ2-3 | TRBV11-2 | - | TRBD2 | TGTGCCAGCAGCTTACTAGCGGATAACACAGATACGCAGTATTTT | CASSLLADNTDTQYF
TRBJ1-4 | TRBV10-3 | - | - | TGTGCCATCAGTGAGGGAGTTAATGAAAAACTGTTTTTT | CAISEGVNEKLFF
TRBJ1-3 | TRBV28 | once | - | TGTGCCAGTCGGGACTTCTCGAGCTCTGGAAACACCATATATTTT | CASRDFSSSGNTIYF
TRBJ1-1 | TRBV30 | - | - | TGTGCCTGGAGCCCGAGAGGCTTGGGGCGAGCTGAAGCTTTCTTT | CAWSPRGLGRAEAFF
TRBJ2-2 | TRBV4-1 | - | - | TGCGCCAGCAGCCAAGATGGGACAACCGGGGAGCTGTTTTTT | CASSQDGTTGELFF
TRBJ2-1 | TRBV5-1 | - | - | TGCGCCAGCAGCTTGCCCTCTGGGAGTACTTATGAGCAGTTCTTC | CASSLPSGSTYEQFF
TRBJ1-5 | TRBV18 | - | - | TGTGCCAGCTCAGGTGGGGCCAGCAATCAGCCCCAGCATTTT | CASSGGASNQPQHF
TRBJ2-2 | TRBV7-8 | - | TRBD1 | TGTGCCAGCAGCCGAGGTAGGAGACAGGGGTCCACCGGGGAGCTGTTTTTT | CASSRGRRQGSTGELFF
TRBJ2-5 | TRBV19 | - | TRBD1 | TGTGCCAGTACCACAGGGGCAACCTCAGGGGAGACCCAGTACTTC | CASTTGATSGETQYF
TRBJ2-2 | TRBV24-1 | - | TRBD1 | TGTGCCACCAGTGACCCAAGGACAGGGAACACCGGGGAGCTGTTTTTT | CATSDPRTGNTGELFF
TRBJ1-3 | TRBV7-9 | - | - | TGTGCCAGCAGCCCTGGGGCCGCCGGCTCTGGAAACACCATATATTTT | CASSPGAAGSGNTIYF
TRBJ1-1 | TRBV7-6 | - | - | TGTGCCAGCAGCTTATTGGCGAACACTGAAGCTTTCTTT | CASSLLANTEAFF
TRBJ1-6 | TRBV15 | - | TRBD1 | TGTGCCACCAGCGACCGGGACAGGCGATATTCACCCCTCCACTTT | CATSDRDRRYSPLHF
TRBJ1-4 | TRBV27 | - | TRBD1 | TGTGCCAGCTCACCCCTCCGGGACAGATTGGTAAAACTGTTTTTT | CASSPLRDRLVKLFF
TRBJ1-6 | TRBV6-5 | - | - | TGTGCCAGCAGTTCGAGGACAGCGTATTCACCCCTCCACTTT | CASSSRTAYSPLHF
TRBJ1-5 | TRBV30 | - | - | TGTGCCTGGAGTCCCGGGAATCAGCCCCAGCATTTT | CAWSPGNQPQHF
TRBJ2-1 | TRBV6-5 | - | - | TGTGCCAGCAGTTACTTACCTAGCTCCTACAATGAGCAGTTCTTC | CASSYLPSSYNEQFF
TRBJ2-5 | TRBV15 | - | TRBD1 | TGTGCCACCAGCAGCGGAACAGGGGGGGAGACCCAGTACTTC | CATSSGTGGETQYF
TRBJ1-6 | TRBV27 | - | - | TGTGCCAGCAGTTCCACGCAGGGGAAGTCCTATAATTCACCCCTCCACTTT | CASSSTQGKSYNSPLHF
TRBJ1-4 | TRBV6-5 | - | - | TGTGCCAGCAGTTACGGGGGGATGGCTGAAAAACTGTTTTTT | CASSYGGMAEKLFF
TRBJ1-1 | TRBV10-3 | - | TRBD1 | TGTGCCATCGGGGGGACAGGGTCGAACACTGAAGCTTTCTTT | CAIGGTGSNTEAFF
TRBJ2-7 | TRBV18 | once | TRBD1 | TGTGCCAGCTCACCGTCACAGGGGGCGTGGGAGCAGTACTTC | CASSPSQGAWEQYF
TRBJ1-1 | TRBV27 | - | - | TGTGCCAGCAGTTTTGGACTCTACACTGAAGCTTTCTTT | CASSFGLYTEAFF
TRBJ2-1 | TRBV7-3 | - | - | TGTGCCAGCAGCTTAATGGCAGGCAATGAGCAGTTCTTC | CASSLMAGNEQFF
TRBJ2-5 | TRBV2 | - | TRBD2 | TGTGCCAGCAGTGATATGGGGCAGCGGGGGGATCAAGAGACCCAGTACTTC | CASSDMGQRGDQETQYF
TRBJ2-6 | TRBV28 | - | - | TGTGCCAGCAGTATGACGGCGGCTGGGGCCAACGTCCTGACTTTC | CASSMTAAGANVLTF
TRBJ2-2 | TRBV11-1 | - | TRBD2 | TGTGCCAGCAGCTCTAGCGGGCCCGCGAACACCGGGGAGCTGTTTTTT | CASSSSGPANTGELFF
TRBJ2-1 | TRBV7-3 | - | TRBD2 | TGTGCCAGCAGCAGTAGCGGGGGGGCCCTAAATGAGCAGTTCTTC | CASSSSGGALNEQFF
TRBJ2-1 | TRBV19 | - | TRBD2 | TGTGCCAGCAGAACTTATAGCGGGGGGGCCGCCTCTGAGCAGTTCTTC | CASRTYSGGAASEQFF
TRBJ2-5 | TRBV3-1/TRBV3-2 | - | - | TGTGCCAGCAGCCGGATGGGGGCAACCCAGTACTTC | CASSRMGATQYF
TRBJ2-7 | TRBV11-2 | once | - | TGTGCCAGCAGCCCCGGACTCCTCTACGAGCAGTACTTC | CASSPGLLYEQYF
TRBJ2-7 | TRBV6-2/TRBV6-3 | few | TRBD1 | TGTGCCAGCAGTCCGACGGACAGGGAGCCCTACGAGCAGTACTTC | CASSPTDREPYEQYF
TRBJ2-3 | TRBV5-5 | - | TRBD1 | TGTGCCAGCAGCGCTGAGACAGGGCTGGATACGCAGTATTTT | CASSAETGLDTQYF
TRBJ2-7 | TRBV30 | - | TRBD2 | TGTGCCTGGAACCGACTAGCGCCATCCTACGAGCAGTACTTC | CAWNRLAPSYEQYF
TRBJ1-1 | TRBV28 | - | - | TGTGCCACCCGTGGGGGGATGAACACTGAAGCTTTCTTT | CATRGGMNTEAFF
TRBJ1-2 | TRBV28 | - | - | TGTGCCAGCAGCTCAACAGGGAACTATGGCTACACCTTC | CASSSTGNYGYTF
TRBJ1-3 | TRBV5-1 | once | - | TGCGCCAGCAGCTTGGGAGGGAGTGGAGGAAACACCATATATTTT | CASSLGGSGGNTIYF
TRBJ2-7 | TRBV2 | once | TRBD2 | TGTGCCAGCCACGCGACTAGCGGGAGTTACGAGCAGTACTTC | CASHATSGSYEQYF
TRBJ1-2 | TRBV7-9 | - | - | TGTGCCAGTAACGCAGGGGCGCGGTATGGCTACACCTTC | CASNAGARYGYTF
TRBJ1-6 | TRBV27 | - | TRBD1 | TGTGCCAGCAGTTTATGGGGACAGCCGTCAAGGGCTTATAATTCACCCCTCCACTTT | CASSLWGQPSRAYNSPLHF
TRBJ2-5 | TRBV28 | - | - | TGTGCCAGCAGTCGGCTGGAGGGTGAGACCCAGTACTTC | CASSRLEGETQYF
TRBJ2-7 | TRBV3-1/TRBV3-2 | - | - | TGTGCCAGCAGCCAAGCGGGGGGCCCCTACGAGCAGTACTTC | CASSQAGGPYEQYF
TRBJ2-1 | TRBV14 | - | - | TGTGCCAGCAGCCAAGATAGAATACTAGATGAGCAGTTCTTC | CASSQDRILDEQFF
TRBJ1-3 | TRBV5-1 | - | - | TGCGCCAGCAGCTTGGATGGGAGCTCTGGAAACACCATATATTTT | CASSLDGSSGNTIYF
TRBJ1-6 | TRBV6-2/TRBV6-3 | - | TRBD1 | TGTGCCAGCAGTTTCACTTCCCCGGGACAGGGGAATTCACCCCTCCACTTT | CASSFTSPGQGNSPLHF
TRBJ1-1 | TRBV6-5 | few | TRBD1 | TGTGCCAGCAGAGGGACAGCTGTAGGTTTCTTT | CASRGTAVGFF
TRBJ2-7 | TRBV29-1 | - | TRBD1 | TGCAGCGGGGGGACAGGGGATTTTGGGGAGCAGTACTTC | CSGGTGDFGEQYF
TRBJ1-2 | TRBV9 | - | - | TGTGCCAGCACTTCACAGGGCTACTATGGCTACACCTTC | CASTSQGYYGYTF
TRBJ2-3 | TRBV28 | - | TRBD2 | TGTGCCAGCAGACCCCCTAGCGGGAGGAACCCCACAGATACGCAGTATTTT | CASRPPSGRNPTDTQYF